The 23 T cell receptor beta chains presented below share a single source sample, sequenced in a study of T cell changes during pregnancy in multiple sclerosis. Here immunoSEQ multiplex PCR was the method, and the copy in TCRdb shows in-frame clones only, minus some. The sample has under 45,000 clones, approximately 94% seen once; the top ten hold 0.61%. The material was CD4+ T cells from peripheral blood mononuclear cells, obtained in the third trimester of pregnancy. The receptor set was obtained from a female donor with multiple sclerosis, enrolled in a pregnancy study.

The chain joins TRBV6-5 to TRBJ2-7, with 8 nucleotides matching TRBD1. The germline V gene has CDR1 MNHEY and CDR2 SVGAGI. The CDR3 is 14 residues long. The junction had 9 bases not matched to a gene; V was cut back by 5 bases and J by 6 bases. The CDR3 protein is CASSVGRGQAEQYF. Here the CDR3 DNA reads TGTGCCAGCAGTGTGGGCAGGGGGCAGGCCGAGCAGTACTTC.

This sequence joins TRBV28 and TRBJ2-6, with 7 bases matching TRBD1. The CDR3 covers 16 residues. With V trimmed by 3 bases and J by 3 bases, 5 bases remained unmatched. Germline CDR1 MDHEN, CDR2 SYDVKM. The CDR3 nucleotides read TGTGCCAGCAGTTTCGAGACAGGGTTTGGGGCCAACGTCCTGACTTTC. Its protein is CASSFETGFGANVLTF.

This chain links TRBV14 with TRBJ2-1, with TRBD2 matching over 7 bases. V trimming: 2 bases; J trimming: 0 bases; junction bases outside the gene matches: 4. Germline V gives CDR1 SGHDN, CDR2 FVKESK. The length of the CDR3 is 16 residues. CDR3 coding DNA: TGTGCCAGCAGCCAATACGCGGGAGTCTCCTACAATGAGCAGTTCTTC. It codes for CASSQYAGVSYNEQFF.

V gene TRBV5-1 combines with J gene TRBJ2-5; TRBD1 agrees at 10 bases. The ends lost 4 bases at V and 4 bases at J; junction bases unmatched: 7. The CDR3 has 15 amino acids. Germline loops: CDR1 SGHRS, CDR2 YFSETQ. The CDR3 here is CASSPGQGVVETQYF. The CDR3 DNA reads TGCGCCAGCAGCCCCGGACAGGGGGTTGTAGAGACCCAGTACTTC. Full variable domain (remainder filled in from reference TRBV5-1 and TRBJ2-5): KAGVTQTPRYLIKTRGQQVTLSCSPISGHRSVSWYQQTPGQGLQFLFEYFSETQRNKGNFPGRFSGRQFSNSRSEMNVSTLELGDSALYLCASSPGQGVVETQYFGPGTRLLVL.

V gene TRBV5-1 combines with J gene TRBJ2-3, with D maybe TRBD1 (6 bases). The CDR3 runs 15 residues. V lost 1 base to trimming and J lost 4 bases, with 13 bases between them. Germline CDR1 is SGHRS and CDR2 is YFSETQ. As DNA, the CDR3 is TGCGCCAGCAGCTTGTTACAGGGTGGGCCAGATACGCAGTATTTT. Residues: CASSLLQGGPDTQYF.

The gene calls are TRBV28 and TRBJ1-5; D is possibly TRBD1 (6 bases). Germline loops: CDR1 MDHEN, CDR2 SYDVKM. Trimming pared 6 bases from V and 2 bases from J, leaving 23 bases between. The CDR3 loop spans 18 amino acids. In DNA form, the CDR3 reads TGTGCCAGCAGGTTACCTCCGGATGGGGGCTGGGGCAATCAGCCCCAGCATTTT. Translating gives CASRLPPDGGWGNQPQHF.

The genes are TRBV7-2 and TRBJ2-1; the match to TRBD1 covers 7 bases. Germline lookup yields CDR1 SGHTA and CDR2 FQGNSA. The J segment lost 0 bases and the V segment lost 5 bases, leaving 7 bases of the junction unmatched. The CDR3 runs to 16 residues. The CDR3 region is CASSHWGQSSYNEQFF. In DNA form, the CDR3 reads TGTGCCAGCAGCCACTGGGGACAGAGCTCCTACAATGAGCAGTTCTTC.

The CDR3 nucleotides read TGTGCCAGCAGCTTAGGGTCTAGGACAGCCTACAATGAGCAGTTCTTC. Its protein product is CASSLGSRTAYNEQFF. The chain combines TRBV7-6 with TRBJ2-1, with D perhaps TRBD1 (6 bases). The CDR3 extends over 16 amino acids. Germline CDR1 and CDR2: SGHVS and FNYEAQ. With 1 base removed from V and 2 bases from J, the gap between germline ends came to 12 bases.

The CDR3 DNA reads as TGTGCCAGCAGCCAAGGGGGGAGGGGCAATCAGCCCCAGCATTTT. This sequence encodes CASSQGGRGNQPQHF. The chain couples TRBV14 to TRBJ1-5, with D perhaps TRBD1 (5 bases). CDR1 is SGHDN, CDR2 FVKESK, per germline. The CDR3 has 15 residues. Trimming took 1 base from V and 2 from J, leaving 9 bases between them.

This chain links TRBV4-2 with TRBJ2-5, with D maybe TRBD2 (6 bases). The J call may be wrong; the DNA end is better matched by TRBJ2-7. This CDR3 region has 13 residues. Germline V gives CDR1 LGHNA, CDR2 YNFKEQ. The CDR3 loop reads CASSPGGVYEQYF. The CDR3 DNA is TGTGCCAGCAGCCCAGGAGGGGTCTACGAGCAGTACTTC.

V is TRBV6-1 and J is TRBJ1-6; D perhaps matches TRBD1 (5 bases). Germline V gene data show CDR1 as MNHNS and CDR2 as SASEGT. Trimming shortened V by 5 bases and J by 5 bases, and 10 bases separated the two germline ends. The CDR3 loop spans 14 amino acids. CDR3 in amino acids: CASSPGGNNSPLHF. In DNA form, the CDR3 reads TGTGCCAGCAGTCCCGGGGGGAATAATTCACCCCTCCACTTT.

This chain joins TRBV27 and TRBJ1-2; possible D gene TRBD1, 6 bases. This CDR3 is built from 18 residues. Germline lookup yields CDR1 MNHEY and CDR2 SMNVEV (reference sequence). V was shortened by 5 bases and J by 3 bases, with 25 bases between the two germline ends. This CDR3 reads CASSPWAGDRLRDYGYTF. The CDR3 region has the DNA TGTGCCAGCAGTCCCTGGGCAGGAGACAGGTTAAGGGACTATGGCTACACCTTC.

In the case of this clone: At one end the junction does not follow the germline gene, possibly because of a read error. V and J are TRBV5-4 and TRBJ2-3; TRBD2 aligns across 8 bases. In germline, CDR1 is SGHNT, CDR2 YYREEE (reference sequence). This CDR3 comprises 15 residues. The CDR3 sequence is CASTAGTSPSDTQYF. The CDR3 bases are TGTGCCAGCACCGCGGGGACTAGTCCGTCAGACACGCAGTATTTT.

This sequence joins TRBV7-9 and TRBJ2-7, with TRBD2 identical over 10 bases. V was pared by 5 bases and J by 2 bases, with 6 bases of the junction left unmatched. Germline CDR1 reads SEHNR; CDR2 reads FQNEAQ (reference sequence). CDR3 size: 15 residues. This CDR3 reads CASSPGTSVPYEQYF. In nucleotides, the CDR3 is TGTGCCAGCAGCCCCGGGACTAGCGTCCCCTACGAGCAGTACTTC.

The rearrangement joins TRBV6-1 to TRBJ1-5, with a tentative D call TRBD1 (6 bases). The CDR3 extends over 16 amino acids. The V and J ends lost 1 base and 0 bases respectively, with 10 bases between them. From germline, CDR1 is MNHNS and CDR2 SASEGT. CDR3 protein: CASSEGQVYSNQPQHF. DNA for the CDR3: TGTGCCAGCAGTGAAGGACAGGTATATAGCAATCAGCCCCAGCATTTT.

The V gene is TRBV9, the J gene TRBJ2-1, with 9 bases identical to TRBD1. Germline V gene lookup returns CDR1 SGDLS and CDR2 YYNGEE. The CDR3 consists of 16 residues. The J segment lost 4 bases and the V segment lost 0 bases, leaving 5 bases of the junction unmatched. CDR3 in amino acids: CASSVAYRGRYNEQFF. The CDR3 DNA reads TGTGCCAGCAGCGTAGCGTACAGGGGGCGATACAATGAGCAGTTCTTC.

The chain carries TRBV27 and TRBJ1-5, with D maybe TRBD1 (6 bases). Trimming shortened V by 5 bases and J by 7 bases, and 15 bases separated the two germline ends. The CDR3 is 14 amino acids. Germline V gene sequence: CDR1 MNHEY, CDR2 SMNVEV (reference sequence). The CDR3 region has the DNA TGTGCCAGCAGTCGGGGGGGCAGGGGCCAGCCCCAGCATTTT. Protein sequence: CASSRGGRGQPQHF.

This chain uses TRBV4-1 with TRBJ1-4, with 9 nucleotides matching TRBD1. The CDR3 has 17 residues. J gave up 4 bases and V 0 bases, and 6 bases lay outside the gene matches. Germline V gene lookup returns CDR1 MGHRA and CDR2 YSYEKL. This CDR3 reads CASSQEGQGLSNEKLFF. The CDR3 DNA reads as TGCGCCAGCAGCCAAGAGGGACAGGGTCTCAGTAATGAAAAACTGTTTTTT.

The V call is TRBV9, the J call TRBJ2-5, with 9 positions matching TRBD2. Germline CDR1 reads SGDLS; CDR2 reads YYNGEE. J gave up 7 bases and V 0 bases, and 7 bases lay outside the gene matches. The CDR3 totals 15 residues. The CDR3 coding sequence is TGTGCCAGCAGCGTAGAGACTAGCGGCGCGGGGACCCAGTACTTC. Encoded protein: CASSVETSGAGTQYF.

This clone occurred a few times. The J gene is TRBJ1-1, the V gene TRBV5-4; weak D call: TRBD1 (5 bases). This CDR3 is 14 amino acids long. Trimming pared 0 bases from V and 1 base from J, leaving 7 bases between. Looked up from germline, CDR1 is SGHNT and CDR2 is YYREEE (reference sequence). The chain's CDR3 is CASSLAGGNTEAFF. Here the CDR3 DNA reads TGTGCCAGCAGCTTGGCCGGGGGGAACACTGAAGCTTTCTTT.

The J gene is TRBJ2-3, the V gene TRBV11-2; 7 bases agree with TRBD2. CDR1 is SGHAT, CDR2 FQNNGV, per germline. Trimming took 5 bases from V and 5 from J; bases not matched to a gene: 10. The CDR3 runs 15 residues. The CDR3, as DNA: TGTGCCAGCAGCCCCCCAAATAGCGGGCGAGATACGCAGTATTTT. As protein: CASSPPNSGRDTQYF.

The rearrangement joins TRBV29-1 to TRBJ2-7; D may be TRBD1 (5 bases). V lost 7 bases to trimming and J lost 3 bases, with 19 bases between them. The V gene's germline CDR1 is SQVTM and CDR2 ANQGSEA. The CDR3 length is 14 residues. CDR3 region: CSAEAGLGHYEQYF. CDR3 nucleotides: TGCAGCGCCGAAGCAGGGTTAGGTCACTACGAGCAGTACTTC.

The rearrangement uses TRBV4-2 and TRBJ2-7, with a tentative D call TRBD2 (6 bases). This CDR3 has 13 amino acids. The germline gives CDR1 LGHNA, CDR2 YNFKEQ. With 4 bases removed from V and 2 bases from J, the gap between germline ends came to 9 bases. CDR3: CASSPASAYEQYF. CDR3 DNA: TGTGCCAGCAGCCCCGCTAGCGCCTACGAGCAGTACTTC.